The 27 T cell receptor beta chains below were found in one sample sequenced in a study of blood T cell repertoires in COVID-19. Assay used: immunoSEQ multiplex PCR; TCRdb lists only in-frame clones, some missing. The sample lists fewer than 250,000 clones; about 86% were seen once. What was sequenced was peripheral blood. The source of these receptors is a man aged 50-60 years with active or convalescent COVID-19.

V usage is TRBV6-6 and J usage is TRBJ2-7; TRBD2 might be the D (5 bases). Trimming cost V 6 bases and J 2 bases, with 17 bases left between them. The V gene's germline CDR1 is MNHNY and CDR2 SVGAGI (reference sequence). The CDR3 runs 15 residues. CDR3 in amino acids: CASRPPLAGTYEQYF. CDR3 coding DNA: TGTGCCAGCAGACCCCCTTTAGCCGGGACCTACGAGCAGTACTTC.

This clone was recorded at least ten times. The rearrangement joins TRBV19 to TRBJ1-3, with TRBD1 matching 7 bases. CDR3 length: 16 residues. After removal of 10 bases from V and 0 bases from J, the junction contained 12 bases not matched to a gene. Germline values: CDR1 LNHDA, CDR2 SQIVND (reference sequence). CDR3 in DNA: TGTGCCACCTCCGCCCAGGGGGTGAGCTCTGGAAACACCATATATTTT. It specifies CATSAQGVSSGNTIYF.

The chain joins TRBV18 to TRBJ1-1, with 7 nucleotides matching TRBD1. V lost 5 bases and J lost 5; bases outside the gene matches: 14. Per germline, CDR1 KGHSH and CDR2 LQKENI. The CDR3 covers 16 residues. CDR3 DNA: TGTGCCAGCTCATCCCTACAGGGGTTACTAGTTACTGAAGCTTTCTTT. Amino acids: CASSSLQGLLVTEAFF.

V usage is TRBV3-1 (or the pseudogene TRBV3-2) and J usage is TRBJ2-7, with D perhaps TRBD2 (5 bases). Germline-derived CDR1 and CDR2 are LGHDT and YNNKEL (reference sequence). CDR3 size: 12 residues. Between the trimmed V and J ends, which lost 3 bases and 6 bases, there was a span of 9 bases. In nucleotides, the CDR3 is TGTGCCAGCAGCCAGCTGGCGGGCGAGCAGTACTTC. It encodes CASSQLAGEQYF.

This sequence joins TRBV9 and TRBJ2-5; TRBD2 agrees at 12 bases. The CDR3 runs 14 residues. The germline V gene encodes CDR1 SGDLS and CDR2 YYNGEE. The V gene end was trimmed by 7 bases and the J gene end by 5 bases; junction bases not matched to a gene: 6. CDR3 nucleotides: TGTGCCAGCGGTTCTAGCGGGAGGGGCGAGACCCAGTACTTC. This codes for CASGSSGRGETQYF.

This chain uses TRBV19 with TRBJ1-6; perhaps TRBD1 as D (5 bases). The V gene's germline CDR1 is LNHDA and CDR2 SQIVND (reference sequence). The CDR3 is 14 amino acids. Trimming took 5 bases from V and 14 from J, leaving 19 bases between them. DNA of the CDR3: TGTGCCAGTAGTCCAACTCAACAGGCCAAAACCCTCCACTTT. Protein product: CASSPTQQAKTLHF.

This rearrangement joins TRBV29-1 to TRBJ2-2, with 12 bases that match TRBD2. CDR3 length: 16 amino acids. Germline V gene sequence: CDR1 SQVTM, CDR2 ANQGSEA. After removal of 7 bases from V and 7 bases from J, the junction contained 13 bases not matched to a gene. CDR3 amino acids: CSASGASGRVDGELFF. CDR3 bases: TGCAGCGCCTCCGGGGCTAGCGGGAGGGTAGACGGGGAGCTGTTTTTT.

This chain connects TRBV19 to TRBJ2-7, with 10 bases identical to TRBD1. Germline trimming cut 4 bases from V and 2 bases from J; bases unmatched to any gene: 5. The CDR3 sequence is 15 residues long. The germline CDR1 and CDR2 sequences are LNHDA and SQIVND (reference sequence). The CDR3 is CASSTRQGATYEQYF. The CDR3 DNA is TGTGCCAGTAGTACGCGACAGGGGGCCACCTACGAGCAGTACTTC.

This clone has more than one count but fewer than ten. This rearrangement joins TRBV12-3 or TRBV12-4 to TRBJ1-1; perhaps TRBD1 as D (6 bases). Trimming left V 8 bases short and J 0 bases short, with 7 bases between. This CDR3 comprises 12 residues. This CDR3 reads CASGTLNTEAFF. CDR3 nucleotide sequence: TGTGCCAGCGGGACATTGAACACTGAAGCTTTCTTT.

J is TRBJ1-3 and V is TRBV7-2; no clear D gene. The length of the CDR3 is 13 residues. Per germline, CDR1 SGHTA and CDR2 FQGNSA. V was clipped by 4 bases and J by 5 bases, with 9 bases between them. Here the CDR3 DNA reads TGTGCCAGCAGCTCAGGCGTTCGAAACACCATATATTTT. It codes for CASSSGVRNTIYF.

The CDR3 loop is CASSVSGGALPHEQYF. As DNA, the CDR3 is TGTGCCAGCAGCGTTAGCGGGGGGGCCCTTCCGCACGAGCAGTACTTC. The chain has TRBV9 and TRBJ2-7, with 11 bases lining up with TRBD2. Per germline, CDR1 SGDLS and CDR2 YYNGEE. V shed 2 bases, J shed 5 bases, and the junction held 9 bases outside the gene matches. The CDR3 runs to 16 residues.

This clone was seen a few times. The rearrangement uses TRBV18 and TRBJ1-1; D is unclear. The V end lost 3 bases, the J end lost 1 base, and 9 bases lay between the germline ends. The CDR3 sequence is 14 residues long. Per germline, CDR1 KGHSH and CDR2 LQKENI. CDR3 residues: CASSPQDSNTEAFF. CDR3 sequence (DNA): TGTGCCAGCTCACCGCAGGATTCGAACACTGAAGCTTTCTTT.

The chain employs TRBV29-1 and TRBJ1-2; possible D gene TRBD1, 5 bases. Germline loops: CDR1 SQVTM, CDR2 ANQGSEA. V was trimmed by 0 bases and J by 8 bases, leaving 25 bases between them. This CDR3 has 17 amino acids. In DNA form, the CDR3 reads TGCAGCGTTGAAGATCTGGGCAGGGAAATCGGAAGCTCGGGCTACACCTTC. It yields the protein CSVEDLGREIGSSGYTF.

This chain joins TRBV12-3 or TRBV12-4 and TRBJ2-7; 8 bases match TRBD1. The trim removed 6 bases at V and 9 bases at J, leaving 10 bases unmatched. The CDR3 has 13 amino acids. The CDR3: CASSLRGRLWQYF. The CDR3 coding sequence is TGTGCCAGCAGCCTCAGGGGGCGTCTCTGGCAGTACTTC.

The DNA for the CDR3 is TGTGCCAGCAGCCGGGACAACAATCAGCCCCAGCATTTT. Protein sequence: CASSRDNNQPQHF. The chain joins TRBV6-5 to TRBJ1-5, with D possibly matching TRBD1 (6 bases). Germline V gives CDR1 MNHEY, CDR2 SVGAGI. The ends were cut back, 6 bases at V and 3 bases at J, with 9 bases in the middle. The CDR3 has 13 amino acids.

This clone has a single count. The chain couples TRBV2 to TRBJ2-3, with D perhaps matching TRBD2 (5 bases). V lost 3 bases, J lost 2 bases, and 24 bases lay in between. Per germline, CDR1 SNHLY and CDR2 FYNNEI. The CDR3 spans 19 residues. The CDR3, as DNA: TGTGCCAGCAGTGAGGGTAGTCCTCAGGCGGGCTCCTTCACAGATACGCAGTATTTT. Protein sequence: CASSEGSPQAGSFTDTQYF. The whole variable domain, filled in from reference TRBV2 and TRBJ2-3, reads EPEVTQTPSHQVTQMGQEVILRCVPISNHLYFYWYRQILGQKVEFLVSFYNNEISEKSEIFDDQFSVERPDGSNFTLKIRSTKLEDSAMYFCASSEGSPQAGSFTDTQYFGPGTRLTVL.

This clone was recorded once. This rearrangement joins TRBV11-1 to TRBJ2-7, with 7 bases that match TRBD1. CDR1 SGHAT and CDR2 FQDESV come from the germline V gene (reference sequence). After removal of 1 base from V and 1 base from J, the junction contained 4 bases not matched to a gene. This CDR3 has 15 residues. In nucleotides, the CDR3 is TGTGCCAGCAGCTTAGAGGGGGCGAGGTCCTACGAGCAGTACTTC. This encodes CASSLEGARSYEQYF.

This rearrangement joins TRBV7-8 to TRBJ2-5; TRBD1 is a possible D gene (5 bases). The CDR3 sequence is 11 residues long. The ends were cut back, 6 bases at V and 4 bases at J, with 6 bases in the middle. The V gene's germline CDR1 is SGHVS and CDR2 FQNEAQ. As DNA, the CDR3 is TGTGCCAGCAGTAGGGGAGAGACCCAGTACTTC. It encodes CASSRGETQYF.

The genes are TRBV30 and TRBJ1-1; unclear D gene. The germline V gene has CDR1 GTSNPN and CDR2 SVGIG (reference sequence). Trimming removed 8 bases at V and 1 base at J, with 17 bases between. There are 14 residues in the CDR3. The CDR3 is CATWRFRENTEAFF. The CDR3 bases are TGTGCCACCTGGAGGTTCAGAGAGAACACTGAAGCTTTCTTT.

The chain uses TRBV20-1 and TRBJ1-3; D is uncertain. Per the germline V gene, CDR1 is DFQATT and CDR2 is SNEGSKA (reference sequence). Trimming shortened V by 3 bases and J by 3 bases, and 3 bases separated the two germline ends. The CDR3 runs 11 residues. The CDR3 sequence: CSASLGNTIYF. Written as DNA, the CDR3 is TGCAGTGCTAGTCTTGGAAACACCATATATTTT.

The rearrangement uses TRBV10-1 and TRBJ2-1, with D unclear. Looked up from germline, CDR1 is WNHNN and CDR2 is SYGVQD (reference sequence). The germline V and J ends were trimmed by 0 bases and 7 bases, with 7 bases remaining between them. The CDR3 is 13 amino acids. CDR3 residues: CASSESWPNEQFF. CDR3 DNA sequence: TGCGCCAGCAGTGAGTCTTGGCCTAATGAGCAGTTCTTC.

This clone showed up just once. V gene TRBV19 combines with J gene TRBJ1-2; tentative D call: TRBD1 (5 bases). From germline, CDR1 is LNHDA and CDR2 SQIVND (reference sequence). The V end was cut by 7 bases, the J end by 6 bases, with 15 bases between. CDR3 length equals 13 residues. The CDR3 DNA reads TGTGCCAGTACTGTGGGGACTAAGAATGGCTACACCTTC. Amino acids: CASTVGTKNGYTF.

The count of this clone is one. This chain connects TRBV7-9 to TRBJ2-3; 13 bases match TRBD2. The CDR3 sequence is 16 residues long. Germline V gene lookup returns CDR1 SEHNR and CDR2 FQNEAQ (reference sequence). V was pared by 3 bases and J by 2 bases, with 2 bases of the junction left unmatched. CDR3 protein: CASSFGLAGDTDTQYF. Written as DNA, the CDR3 is TGTGCCAGCAGCTTTGGACTAGCGGGAGACACAGATACGCAGTATTTT.

About this clone itself: Germline and junction disagree at one end, which may indicate a read error. This rearrangement joins TRBV7-7 to TRBJ1-5; TRBD1 is a possible D gene (6 bases). The CDR3 extends over 18 amino acids. Germline V CDR1 and CDR2: SSHAT, FNYEAQ (reference sequence). CDR3 DNA sequence: TGTGCTAGCAGCTTAGCCAGACAGGCGATACTTAGCAATCAGCCCCAGCATTTT. It codes for CASSLARQAILSNQPQHF.

There are a few counts of this clone. The chain couples TRBV10-3 to TRBJ1-1, with 7 bases lining up with TRBD1. The CDR3 is 17 amino acids. Germline CDR1 ENHRY, CDR2 SYGVKD. V was pared by 0 bases and J by 5 bases, with 12 bases of the junction left unmatched. CDR3 amino acids: CAISESGLRQGYTEAFF. In DNA, the CDR3 is TGTGCCATCAGTGAGTCCGGCTTGAGACAGGGCTATACTGAAGCTTTCTTT.

V and J are TRBV12-3 or TRBV12-4 and TRBJ1-4; no reliable D call. Trimming stripped 6 bases from V and 5 bases from J, with 7 bases between. This CDR3 region has 12 residues. The CDR3 sequence is CASSPGNEKLFF. For the CDR3, the DNA is TGTGCCAGCAGCCCGGGGAATGAAAAACTGTTTTTT.

This chain uses TRBV6-4 with TRBJ2-3; 7 nucleotides line up with TRBD2. Unmatched junction bases numbered 1, after V lost 0 bases and J lost 1 base. CDR3 length equals 15 residues. Germline V lookup: CDR1 MRHNA, CDR2 SNTAGT. CDR3 sequence reads: CASSDSSGGTDTQYF. DNA of the CDR3: TGTGCCAGCAGTGACTCGAGCGGGGGCACAGATACGCAGTATTTT.